This entry lists 23 T cell receptor beta chains sequenced from one sample in a study of beta chain features in type 1 diabetes. Expressed TCRB transcripts were sequenced because the entire RNA isolate underwent reverse transcription. Sequenced by immunoSEQ multiplex PCR; TCRdb stores in-frame clones only, minus some. The repertoire consists of 350,000 to 400,000 clones, with about 14% occurring once and the leading ten covering roughly 0.017%. Source material: naive CD4+ T cells from blood. Source of these receptors: a woman aged 18-30 years in good health.

This clone was picked up a small number of times. The junction does not match germline at one end; this may be a read error. The genes are TRBV28 and TRBJ2-7; 10 bases map to TRBD2. The CDR3 runs to 12 residues. Germline V lookup: CDR1 MDHEN, CDR2 SYDVKM. CDR3: CASSSLGLAAGF. The CDR3 coding sequence is TGTGCCAGCAGTTCCTTAGGACTAGCGGCGGGATTC.

The chain carries TRBV30 and TRBJ1-1; D uncertain. Between the trimmed V and J ends, which lost 0 bases and 5 bases, there was a span of 16 bases. Germline values: CDR1 GTSNPN, CDR2 SVGIG (reference sequence). The CDR3 loop spans 15 amino acids. The CDR3 spells CAWSVGGPLWTEAFF. The CDR3 DNA follows: TGTGCCTGGAGTGTAGGCGGCCCCCTCTGGACTGAAGCTTTCTTT.

This clone was counted a few times. The J gene is TRBJ1-2, the V gene TRBV30; D may be TRBD1 (5 bases). Trimming stripped 3 bases from V and 2 bases from J, with 10 bases between. The CDR3 consists of 13 residues. Germline CDR1 GTSNPN, CDR2 SVGIG (reference sequence). CDR3 DNA sequence: TGTGCCTGGAGATATCGGGGGAACTATGGCTACACCTTC. Protein product: CAWRYRGNYGYTF.

This clone was seen a few times. The sample holds other DNA sequences that translate to the same CDR3. This chain joins TRBV25-1 and TRBJ2-7, with D uncertain. Germline V gene lookup returns CDR1 MGHDK and CDR2 SYGVNS. There are 11 residues in the CDR3. The V and J ends lost 4 bases and 3 bases respectively, with 4 bases between them. CDR3 sequence: CASSAYYEQYF. CDR3 in DNA: TGTGCCAGCAGTGCCTACTACGAGCAGTACTTC.

This clone was seen only a few times. This sequence joins TRBV19 and TRBJ2-1, with 9 nucleotides matching TRBD2. The CDR3 extends over 16 amino acids. The ends lost 9 bases at V and 3 bases at J; junction bases unmatched: 12. The germline CDR1 and CDR2 sequences are LNHDA and SQIVND (reference sequence). The CDR3 reads CASAQTPSGDYNEQFF. The CDR3 DNA follows: TGTGCCAGCGCACAGACCCCTAGCGGGGACTACAATGAGCAGTTCTTC. The whole variable domain, remainder taken from reference TRBV19 and TRBJ2-1, is DGGITQSPKYLFRKEGQNVTLSCEQNLNHDAMYWYRQDPGQGLRLIYYSQIVNDFQKGDIAEGYSVSREKKESFPLTVTSAQKNPTAFYLCASAQTPSGDYNEQFFGPGTRLTVL.

This clone was counted between two and nine times. This chain connects TRBV28 to TRBJ1-4; D not resolved. The V gene's germline CDR1 is MDHEN and CDR2 SYDVKM. Trimming cost V 8 bases and J 2 bases, with 3 bases left between them. The CDR3 runs 11 residues. The CDR3 is CASLTNEKLFF. The CDR3 nucleotides are TGTGCCAGCCTTACTAATGAAAAACTGTTTTTT.

This clone was counted between two and nine times. Within the sample, other DNA sequences also encode this same CDR3. The gene calls are TRBV7-3 and TRBJ2-5; 7 positions agree with TRBD2. The CDR3 loop spans 14 amino acids. The ends lost 2 bases at V and 5 bases at J; junction bases unmatched: 5. Looked up from germline, CDR1 is SGHTA and CDR2 is FQGTGA. The CDR3 coding sequence is TGTGCCAGCAGCTTAGCGGGAGCAGGGGAGACCCAGTACTTC. Encoded protein: CASSLAGAGETQYF.

This clone has a handful of counts. The rearrangement uses TRBV7-9 and TRBJ1-2, with 7 bases fitting TRBD1. V trimming: 0 bases; J trimming: 10 bases; junction bases outside the gene matches: 11. Germline V gives CDR1 SEHNR, CDR2 FQNEAQ (reference sequence). The CDR3 contains 15 residues. The CDR3 sequence: CASSLAPGGNLDYTF. The CDR3 DNA sequence: TGTGCCAGCAGCTTAGCACCAGGGGGTAATTTGGACTACACCTTC. Filled out from reference TRBV7-9 and TRBJ1-2, the complete variable domain reads DTGVSQNPRHKITKRGQNVTFRCDPISEHNRLYWYRQTLGQGPEFLTYFQNEAQLEKSRLLSDRFSAERPKGSFSTLEIQRTEQGDSAMYLCASSLAPGGNLDYTFGSGTRLTVV.

The J gene is TRBJ1-1, the V gene TRBV15; TRBD1 might be the D (6 bases). Germline V CDR1 and CDR2: LNHNV, YYDKDF (reference sequence). CDR3 length: 12 amino acids. The V end lost 2 bases, the J end lost 7 bases, and 8 bases lay between the germline ends. The CDR3 DNA reads TGTGCCACCAGCAGACCGGACAGTGAAGCTTTCTTT. This gives the protein CATSRPDSEAFF.

V and J are TRBV28 and TRBJ2-5; 12 bases match TRBD1. The germline CDR1 and CDR2 sequences are MDHEN and SYDVKM. This CDR3 region has 13 residues. The CDR3: CAWGDRGLETQYF. For the CDR3, the DNA is TGTGCGTGGGGGGACAGGGGGCTAGAGACCCAGTACTTC.

J is TRBJ1-2 and V is TRBV29-1, with D tentatively TRBD1 (6 bases). V was clipped by 4 bases and J by 8 bases, with 11 bases between them. The V gene's germline CDR1 is SQVTM and CDR2 ANQGSEA. CDR3 size: 11 residues. CDR3 nucleotide sequence: TGCAGCGTTGGGACAGTAGAAGGCTACACCTTC. It codes for CSVGTVEGYTF.

The chain combines TRBV7-3 with TRBJ2-5; D is possibly TRBD2 (5 bases). The CDR3 contains 14 residues. The V gene's germline CDR1 is SGHTA and CDR2 FQGTGA. V was trimmed by 1 base and J by 5 bases, leaving 11 bases between them. The CDR3 nucleotides are TGTGCCAGCAGCTTAAGCCCTAGCCCCGAGACCCAGTACTTC. It translates to CASSLSPSPETQYF. Full variable domain (missing parts from reference TRBV7-3 and TRBJ2-5): GAGVSQTPSNKVTEKGKYVELRCDPISGHTALYWYRQSLGQGPEFLIYFQGTGAADDSGLPNDRFFAVRPEGSVSTLKIQRTERGDSAVYLCASSLSPSPETQYFGPGTRLLVL.

The chain joins TRBV7-2 to TRBJ1-5, with 7 bases matching TRBD1. CDR3 length: 15 amino acids. Losses at the gene ends were 1 base for V and 4 bases for J; bases not matched to a gene: 4. CDR1 and CDR2 from the germline V gene are SGHTA and FQGNSA. The DNA for the CDR3 is TGTGCCAGCAGCTTAGGACAGGGTGTAAATCAGCCCCAGCATTTT. This encodes CASSLGQGVNQPQHF.

In its sample, this clone was seen a few times. The CDR3: CASSIDLGSTGELFF. CDR3 coding DNA: TGTGCCAGTAGTATAGATCTTGGGAGCACCGGGGAGCTGTTTTTT. The rearrangement links TRBV19 to TRBJ2-2, with D maybe TRBD2 (5 bases). The germline gives CDR1 LNHDA, CDR2 SQIVND (reference sequence). The V and J ends lost 0 bases and 4 bases respectively, with 9 bases between them. The CDR3 runs to 15 residues.

V and J are TRBV7-6 and TRBJ2-2; D possibly corresponds to TRBD1 (5 bases). There are 15 residues in the CDR3. Germline CDR1 and CDR2: SGHVS and FNYEAQ. Trimming took off 4 bases at V and 4 bases at J, with 13 bases between the two ends. The CDR3: CASSSLVQGTGELFF. CDR3 in DNA: TGTGCCAGCAGCTCTCTCGTTCAGGGCACCGGGGAGCTGTTTTTT. Full variable domain (rest looked up from reference TRBV7-6 and TRBJ2-2): GAGVSQSPRYKVTKRGQDVALRCDPISGHVSLYWYRQALGQGPEFLTYFNYEAQQDKSGLPNDRFSAERPEGSISTLTIQRTEQRDSAMYRCASSSLVQGTGELFFGEGSRLTVL.

This chain uses TRBV30 with TRBJ1-5; 10 positions agree with TRBD1. The germline V gene encodes CDR1 GTSNPN and CDR2 SVGIG (reference sequence). Germline trimming cut 3 bases from V and 2 bases from J; bases unmatched to any gene: 4. The CDR3 is 15 residues long. CDR3 in amino acids: CAWRRGTGGNQPQHF. The CDR3 DNA sequence: TGTGCCTGGAGACGAGGGACAGGGGGCAATCAGCCCCAGCATTTT.

The chain combines TRBV6-6 with TRBJ1-3; TRBD1 matches at 8 bases. This CDR3 is 16 amino acids long. CDR1 MNHNY and CDR2 SVGAGI come from the germline V gene (reference sequence). The V gene end was trimmed by 6 bases and the J gene end by 2 bases; junction bases not matched to a gene: 9. In DNA, the CDR3 is TGTGCCAGCAGCGTGTCAGGGGGCATGACTGGAAACACCATATATTTT. It is translated as CASSVSGGMTGNTIYF.

This chain uses TRBV7-9 with TRBJ1-2; no clear D gene. Trimming removed 1 base from V and 8 bases from J, with 14 bases in between. The length of the CDR3 is 14 residues. Germline V gene lookup returns CDR1 SEHNR and CDR2 FQNEAQ (reference sequence). Here the CDR3 reads CASSLVGLSGGYTF. DNA of the CDR3: TGTGCCAGCAGCTTAGTCGGTCTCTCGGGAGGCTACACCTTC.

V is TRBV18 and J is TRBJ1-1; 8 nucleotides line up with TRBD1. The V segment lost 4 bases and the J segment 0 bases; nucleotides outside the gene matches: 4. The CDR3 is 15 residues long. Germline assignment: CDR1 KGHSH and CDR2 LQKENI. The CDR3 protein is CASSQDRGLNTEAFF. The CDR3 DNA sequence: TGTGCCAGCTCACAAGACAGGGGATTGAACACTGAAGCTTTCTTT.

The chain combines TRBV7-8 with TRBJ2-7; 8 nucleotides match TRBD2. The junction had 16 bases not matched to a gene; V was cut back by 6 bases and J by 6 bases. Germline values: CDR1 SGHVS, CDR2 FQNEAQ. This CDR3 region has 16 residues. CDR3 coding DNA: TGTGCCAGCAGGAAAGCGGGAGCTTTGGCTCGCGGCGAGCAGTACTTC. This encodes CASRKAGALARGEQYF.

The gene calls are TRBV28 and TRBJ2-1; 8 positions agree with TRBD2. The germline gives CDR1 MDHEN, CDR2 SYDVKM. The CDR3 has 16 amino acids. Trimming at V came to 8 bases and at J to 4 bases, leaving 13 bases not matched to a gene. CDR3 coding DNA: TGTGCCAGCTCTGGCCCTGGACTAGCAGGTTACAATGAGCAGTTCTTC. Its translation is CASSGPGLAGYNEQFF.

The J gene is TRBJ2-5, the V gene TRBV6-5; D perhaps matches TRBD2 (5 bases). The CDR3 spans 12 residues. V was cut by 6 bases and J by 4 bases, with 9 bases left in between. CDR1 MNHEY and CDR2 SVGAGI come from the germline V gene. This CDR3 is CASSPGRETQYF. The DNA for the CDR3 is TGTGCCAGCAGCCCGGGGAGAGAGACCCAGTACTTC.

The gene calls are TRBV9 and TRBJ2-2; TRBD1 is a possible D gene (6 bases). V shed 4 bases and J shed 1 base, with 11 bases lying between them. Germline-derived CDR1 and CDR2 are SGDLS and YYNGEE. This CDR3 has 15 residues. The CDR3 spells CASSSRQENTGELFF. DNA for the CDR3: TGTGCCAGCAGCTCACGACAGGAGAACACCGGGGAGCTGTTTTTT. The full variable domain, its missing parts supplied by reference TRBV9 and TRBJ2-2, is DSGVTQTPKHLITATGQRVTLRCSPRSGDLSVYWYQQSLDQGLQFLIQYYNGEERAKGNILERFSAQQFPDLHSELNLSSLELGDSALYFCASSSRQENTGELFFGEGSRLTVL.